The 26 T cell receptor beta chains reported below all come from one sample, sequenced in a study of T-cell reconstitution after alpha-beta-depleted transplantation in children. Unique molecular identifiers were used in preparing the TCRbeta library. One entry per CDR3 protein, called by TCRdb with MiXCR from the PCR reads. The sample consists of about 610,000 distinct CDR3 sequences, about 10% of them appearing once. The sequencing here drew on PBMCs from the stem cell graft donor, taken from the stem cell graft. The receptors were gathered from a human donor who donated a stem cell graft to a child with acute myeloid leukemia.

In DNA, the CDR3 is TGTGCCTGGCTAAATAAGGGGCGCCGGAACACTGAAGCTTTCTTT. The encoded protein is CAWLNKGRRNTEAFF. The chain joins TRBV30 to TRBJ1-1; the D gene is possibly TRBD1 (5 bases). V was cut by 5 bases and J by 1 base, with 17 bases left in between. Per the germline V gene, CDR1 is GTSNPN and CDR2 is SVGIG (reference sequence). This CDR3 comprises 15 residues.

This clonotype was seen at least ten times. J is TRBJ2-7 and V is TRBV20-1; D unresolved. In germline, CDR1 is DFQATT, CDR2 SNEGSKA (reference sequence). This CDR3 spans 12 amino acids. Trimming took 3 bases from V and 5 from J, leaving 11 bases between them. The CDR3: CSASYSPDEQYF. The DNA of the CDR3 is TGCAGTGCTAGTTATTCGCCAGACGAGCAGTACTTC.

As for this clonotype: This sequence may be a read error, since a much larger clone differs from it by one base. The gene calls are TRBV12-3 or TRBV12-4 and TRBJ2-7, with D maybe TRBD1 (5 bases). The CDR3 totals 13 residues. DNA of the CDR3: TGTGTCAGCACCCCCGCAGGGTCCTACGAGCAGTACTTC. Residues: CVSTPAGSYEQYF.

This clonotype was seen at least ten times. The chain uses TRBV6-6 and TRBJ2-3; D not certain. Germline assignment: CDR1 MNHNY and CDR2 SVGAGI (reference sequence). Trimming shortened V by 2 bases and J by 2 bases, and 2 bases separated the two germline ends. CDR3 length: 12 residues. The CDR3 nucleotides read TGTGCCAGCAGTTACATCACAGATACGCAGTATTTT. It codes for CASSYITDTQYF.

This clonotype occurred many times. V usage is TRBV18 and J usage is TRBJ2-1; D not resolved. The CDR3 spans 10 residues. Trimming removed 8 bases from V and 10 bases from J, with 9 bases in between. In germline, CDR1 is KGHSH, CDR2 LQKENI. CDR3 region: CASAVGEQFF. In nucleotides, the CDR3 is TGTGCCAGCGCCGTCGGGGAGCAGTTCTTC.

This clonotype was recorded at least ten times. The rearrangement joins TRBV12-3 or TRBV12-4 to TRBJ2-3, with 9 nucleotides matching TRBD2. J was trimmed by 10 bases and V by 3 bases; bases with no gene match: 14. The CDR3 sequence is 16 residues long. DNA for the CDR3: TGTGCCAGCAGTTTCGCGGGACTAGCAGGTAGTCAGGCGCAGTATTTT. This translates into CASSFAGLAGSQAQYF.

The CDR3 region is CSVVPQRTGVNEQFF. Written as DNA, the CDR3 is TGCAGCGTTGTCCCCCAAAGGACAGGGGTTAATGAGCAGTTCTTC. The chain is built from TRBV29-1 and TRBJ2-1, with 9 bases fitting TRBD1. The CDR3 spans 15 residues. The V gene's germline CDR1 is SQVTM and CDR2 ANQGSEA. The J segment lost 7 bases and the V segment lost 4 bases, leaving 11 bases of the junction unmatched.

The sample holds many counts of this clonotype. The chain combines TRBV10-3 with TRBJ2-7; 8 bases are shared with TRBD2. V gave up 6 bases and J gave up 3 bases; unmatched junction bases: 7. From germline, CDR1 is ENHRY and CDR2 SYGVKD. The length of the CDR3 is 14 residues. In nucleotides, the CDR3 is TGTGCCATCAGGGGACTAGGAGATAGCTACGAGCAGTACTTC. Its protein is CAIRGLGDSYEQYF.

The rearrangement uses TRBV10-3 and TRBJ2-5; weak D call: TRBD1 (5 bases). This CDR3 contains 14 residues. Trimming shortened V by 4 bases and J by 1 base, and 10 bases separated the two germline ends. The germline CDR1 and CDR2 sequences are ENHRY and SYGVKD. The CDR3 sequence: CAISVGQGQETQYF. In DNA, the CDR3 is TGTGCCATCAGTGTGGGTCAGGGCCAAGAGACCCAGTACTTC.

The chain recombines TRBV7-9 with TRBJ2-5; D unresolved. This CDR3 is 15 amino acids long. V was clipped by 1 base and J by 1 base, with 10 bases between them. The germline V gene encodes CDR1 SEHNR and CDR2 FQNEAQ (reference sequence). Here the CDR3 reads CASSLVGRSQETQYF. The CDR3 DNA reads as TGTGCCAGCAGCTTAGTTGGTCGTTCCCAAGAGACCCAGTACTTC. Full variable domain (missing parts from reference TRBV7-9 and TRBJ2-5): DTGVSQNPRHKITKRGQNVTFRCDPISEHNRLYWYRQTLGQGPEFLTYFQNEAQLEKSRLLSDRFSAERPKGSFSTLEIQRTEQGDSAMYLCASSLVGRSQETQYFGPGTRLLVL.

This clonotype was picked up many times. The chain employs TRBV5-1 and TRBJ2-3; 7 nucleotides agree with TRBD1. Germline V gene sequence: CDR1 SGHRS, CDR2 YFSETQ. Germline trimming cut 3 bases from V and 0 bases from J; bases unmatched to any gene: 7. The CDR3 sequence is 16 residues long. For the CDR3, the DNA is TGCGCCAGCAGCTCAACAGGGGTAGTTAGCACAGATACGCAGTATTTT. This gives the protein CASSSTGVVSTDTQYF.

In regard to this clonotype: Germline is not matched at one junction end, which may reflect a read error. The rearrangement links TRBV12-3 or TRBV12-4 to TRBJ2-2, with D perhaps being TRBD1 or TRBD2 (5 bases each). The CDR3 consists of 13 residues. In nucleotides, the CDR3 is TGTACCAGCAGTTTTCTGGGACCCGGGGAGCTGTTTTTT. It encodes CTSSFLGPGELFF.

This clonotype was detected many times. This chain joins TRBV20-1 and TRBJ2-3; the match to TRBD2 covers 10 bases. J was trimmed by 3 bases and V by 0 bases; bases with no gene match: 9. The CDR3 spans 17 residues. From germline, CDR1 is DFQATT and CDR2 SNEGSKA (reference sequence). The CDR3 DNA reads TGCAGTGCTAGAGATCAAATTAGCGGGAGGCGTACAGATACGCAGTATTTT. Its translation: CSARDQISGRRTDTQYF.

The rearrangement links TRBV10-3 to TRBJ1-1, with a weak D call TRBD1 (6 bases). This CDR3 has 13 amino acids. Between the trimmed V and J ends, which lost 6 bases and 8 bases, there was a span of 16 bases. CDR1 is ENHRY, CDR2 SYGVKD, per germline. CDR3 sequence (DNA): TGTGCCATCAGAGACGGACAGAACTCAGAAGCTTTCTTT. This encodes CAIRDGQNSEAFF.

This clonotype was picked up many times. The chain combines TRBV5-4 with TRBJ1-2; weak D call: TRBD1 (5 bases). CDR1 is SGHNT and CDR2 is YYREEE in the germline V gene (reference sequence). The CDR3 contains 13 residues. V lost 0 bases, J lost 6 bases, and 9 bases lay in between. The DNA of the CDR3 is TGTGCCAGCAGCTTGGGGGACTGGAATGGCTACACCTTC. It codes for CASSLGDWNGYTF. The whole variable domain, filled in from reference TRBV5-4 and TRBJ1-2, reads ETGVTQSPTHLIKTRGQQVTLRCSSQSGHNTVSWYQQALGQGPQFIFQYYREEENGRGNFPPRFSGLQFPNYSSELNVNALELDDSALYLCASSLGDWNGYTFGSGTRLTVV.

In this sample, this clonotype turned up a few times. Here the CDR3 DNA reads TGTGCCAGCAGTTACTCGAGGGGACAGGGCCCCTACGAGCAGTACTTC. It is translated as CASSYSRGQGPYEQYF. The gene calls are TRBV6-2 or TRBV6-3 and TRBJ2-7; 9 bases are a match to TRBD1. The CDR3 is 16 residues long. Per the germline V gene, CDR1 is MNHEY and CDR2 is SVGEGT. V was pared by 0 bases and J by 2 bases, with 5 bases of the junction left unmatched.

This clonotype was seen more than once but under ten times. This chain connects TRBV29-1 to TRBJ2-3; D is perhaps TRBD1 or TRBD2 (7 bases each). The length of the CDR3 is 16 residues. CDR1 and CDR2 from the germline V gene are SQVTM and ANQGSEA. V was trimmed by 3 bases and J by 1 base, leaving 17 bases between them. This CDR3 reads CSVEPLQGRGTDTQYF. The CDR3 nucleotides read TGCAGCGTTGAGCCTTTACAGGGGAGGGGCACAGATACGCAGTATTTT.

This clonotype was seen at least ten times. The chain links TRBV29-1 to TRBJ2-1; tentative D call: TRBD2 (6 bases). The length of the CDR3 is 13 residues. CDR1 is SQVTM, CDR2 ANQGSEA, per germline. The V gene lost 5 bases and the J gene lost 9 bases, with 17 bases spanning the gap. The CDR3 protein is CSVRDWGFSEQFF. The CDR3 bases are TGCAGCGTTAGGGACTGGGGTTTCAGTGAGCAGTTCTTC.

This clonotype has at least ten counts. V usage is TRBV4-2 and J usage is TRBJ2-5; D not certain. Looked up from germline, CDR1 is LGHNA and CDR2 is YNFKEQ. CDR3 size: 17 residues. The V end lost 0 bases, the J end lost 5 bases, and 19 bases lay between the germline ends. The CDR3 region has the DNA TGTGCCAGCAGCCAAGAGATCCCAAGAGTGTCGAGGGAGACCCAGTACTTC. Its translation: CASSQEIPRVSRETQYF.

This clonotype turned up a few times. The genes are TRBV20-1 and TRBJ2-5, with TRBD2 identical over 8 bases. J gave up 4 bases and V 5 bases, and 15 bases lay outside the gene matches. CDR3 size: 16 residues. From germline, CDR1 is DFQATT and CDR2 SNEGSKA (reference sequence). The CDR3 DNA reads TGCAGTGCTGGGACCCCTAGAGCGGGAGTGAGAGAGACCCAGTACTTC. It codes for CSAGTPRAGVRETQYF.

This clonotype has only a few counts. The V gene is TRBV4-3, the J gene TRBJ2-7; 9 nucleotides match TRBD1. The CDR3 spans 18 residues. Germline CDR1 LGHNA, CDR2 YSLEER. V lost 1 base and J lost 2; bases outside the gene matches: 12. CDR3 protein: CASSQGLPGQGRPYEQYF. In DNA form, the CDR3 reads TGCGCCAGCAGCCAAGGACTACCGGGACAGGGCCGACCCTACGAGCAGTACTTC.

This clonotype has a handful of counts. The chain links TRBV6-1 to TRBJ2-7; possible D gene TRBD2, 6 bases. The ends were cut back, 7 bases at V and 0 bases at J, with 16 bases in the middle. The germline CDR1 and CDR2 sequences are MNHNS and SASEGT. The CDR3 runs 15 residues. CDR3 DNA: TGTGCCAGCACCTGGGGAGGATTGAGCTCCTACGAGCAGTACTTC. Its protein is CASTWGGLSSYEQYF.

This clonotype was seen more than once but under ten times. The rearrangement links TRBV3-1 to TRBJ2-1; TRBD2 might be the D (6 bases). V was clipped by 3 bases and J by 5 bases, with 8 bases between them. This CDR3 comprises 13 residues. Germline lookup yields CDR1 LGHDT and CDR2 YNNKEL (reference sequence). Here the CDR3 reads CASSHQRDNEQFF. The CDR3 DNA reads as TGTGCCAGCAGCCACCAGCGGGACAATGAGCAGTTCTTC.

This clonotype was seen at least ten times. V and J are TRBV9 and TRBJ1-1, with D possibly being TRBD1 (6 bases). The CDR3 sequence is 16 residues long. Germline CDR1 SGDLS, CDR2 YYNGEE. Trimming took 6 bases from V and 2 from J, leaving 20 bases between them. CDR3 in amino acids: CASTRGLRQGNTEAFF. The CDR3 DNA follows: TGTGCCAGCACCAGGGGTCTGAGGCAAGGTAACACTGAAGCTTTCTTT.

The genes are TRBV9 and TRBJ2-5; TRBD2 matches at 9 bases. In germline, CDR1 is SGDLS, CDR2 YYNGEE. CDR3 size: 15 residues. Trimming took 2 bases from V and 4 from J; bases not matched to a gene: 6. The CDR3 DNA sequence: TGTGCCAGCAGCGTTGGCGGGAGGGGAGTAGAGACCCAGTACTTC. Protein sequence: CASSVGGRGVETQYF.

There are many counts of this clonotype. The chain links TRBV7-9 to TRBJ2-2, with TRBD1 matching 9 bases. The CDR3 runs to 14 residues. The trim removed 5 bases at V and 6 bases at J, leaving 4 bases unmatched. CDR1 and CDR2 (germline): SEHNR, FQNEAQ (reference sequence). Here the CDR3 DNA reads TGTGCCAGCAGCCCTACAGGGGGCTCCGGGGAGCTGTTTTTT. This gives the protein CASSPTGGSGELFF.